These T cell receptor beta chains were read from a single sample in a study of cytomegalovirus exposure and HLA in healthy donors. This table comes from immunoSEQ multiplex PCR, and its TCRdb copy is limited to in-frame clones, with some not included. The sample records more than 110,000 clones, about 79% being singletons. Sequences were obtained from PBMCs. All receptors come from a man in his forties in good health and CMV-seropositive. CDR3s include the opening cysteine and the closing phenylalanine or tryptophan. Fields, in order: V gene, CDR3 protein.

TRBV28,CATDRHSNQPQHF
TRBV10-3,CAIRQGHQPNTEAFF
TRBV29-1,CSVEIGGRYNEQFF
TRBV5-1,CASSAGLVNEQFF
TRBV7-8,CASSPYRAGAPYEQYF
TRBV6-6,CASGAKFGAFF
TRBV13,CASSFSDSSPLHF
TRBV5-6,CASSRRSQPQHF
TRBV19,CASSTTGTGIYEQFF
TRBV9,CASSVTGSTTGELFF
TRBV7-9,CASSCPNRDRSNQPQHF
TRBV7-2,CASSLGRAGYTF
TRBV5-8,CASSRLAGTQYF
TRBV19,CASSSRAGANTEAFF
TRBV4-2,CASSKTGQTNTEAFF
TRBV9,CASSVAKREANTGELFF
TRBV6-4,CASSQGLSSYNEQFF
TRBV6-1,CASSGRTGAKEKLFF